This T cell receptor (beta chain) was recorded in a study of OX40 agonist ivuxolimab in advanced cancers. Overall study results and limits: In a subset of nonresponders, normalized T-cell clonal expansion was also low. With doses of 0.1-3.0 mg/kg, partial responders showed among the lowest clonal expansion. Dose levels from 0.1 to 3.0 mg/kg saw CD4+ and CD8+ blood T cells expand clonally by week 6. Antigens targeted by the expanded peripheral T cells were not determined.

Using immunoSEQ multiplex PCR, the repertoire was profiled, and TCRdb retains in-frame clones only, with some absent. This sample yields 60,000 to 85,000 clones, of which about 90% are seen a single time; over 8.5% belongs to the top ten. V shed 0 bases and J 4 bases; nucleotides not matched to a gene: 4. The CDR3 spans 15 residues. Germline-derived CDR1 and CDR2 are SGDLS and YYNGEE. As concerns this clone: Its antigen is as yet unknown. Other DNA sequences of this sample code for an identical CDR3.

The sample in question was CD4+ or CD8+ T cells sorted from blood, obtained in a trial of the OX40 agonist ivuxolimab. This TCR came from an adult with an advanced solid tumor such as melanoma, head and neck, liver or kidney cancer. The chain recombines TRBV9 with TRBJ2-1; 7 positions match TRBD2. The DNA of the CDR3 is TGTGCCAGCAGCGTAGCGGGGGGAGGTTACAATGAGCAGTTCTTC. Translating gives CASSVAGGGYNEQFF.